The TCR beta chain under discussion was sequenced for a study of cytomegalovirus exposure and HLA in healthy donors. General study points: Reportedly, cytomegalovirus status was diagnosed with high sensitivity and specificity.

The data were produced by immunoSEQ multiplex PCR, yet TCRdb's version contains in-frame clones alone and is incomplete. The sample carries hundreds of thousands of clones, roughly 90% recorded once. Points on this clone: Its antigen is still unknown.

The CDR3 length is 16 residues. Trimming stripped 5 bases from V and 1 base from J, with 18 bases between. CDR1 is SNHLY and CDR2 is FYNNEI in the germline V gene. This sequence was found in a woman younger than 30 in good health and CMV-seronegative. The material sequenced was PBMCs. The V gene is TRBV2, the J gene TRBJ2-7; D possibly corresponds to TRBD2 (6 bases). CDR3 sequence (DNA): TGTGCCAGCAGTCGGGGACCGGGACTGGAATCCTACGAGCAGTACTTC. It encodes CASSRGPGLESYEQYF.